What follows describes a single TCR beta chain. This record belongs to a study of blood T cell repertoires in COVID-19. TCRdb's copy holds only in-frame clones and misses some; the assay was immunoSEQ multiplex PCR. The repertoire holds fewer than 300,000 clones, with around 90% as singletons. Sequenced input: PBMCs or T cells enriched from blood (not recorded which). This receptor was obtained from a woman in her thirties who had recovered from COVID-19.

Written as DNA, the CDR3 is TGTGCCAGCAGCCACGGACTAGCGGGCACAGATACGCAGTATTTT. It yields the protein CASSHGLAGTDTQYF. The V gene is TRBV7-9, the J gene TRBJ2-3, with 10 bases fitting TRBD2. Germline CDR1 SEHNR, CDR2 FQNEAQ (reference sequence). The CDR3 is 15 amino acids. Trimming cost V 5 bases and J 1 base; bases outside gene matches: 3. The full variable domain, completed using reference TRBV7-9 and TRBJ2-3, is DTGVSQNPRHKITKRGQNVTFRCDPISEHNRLYWYRQTLGQGPEFLTYFQNEAQLEKSRLLSDRFSAERPKGSFSTLEIQRTEQGDSAMYLCASSHGLAGTDTQYFGPGTRLTVL.